This record looks at one T cell receptor beta chain sequence and its context. Its cognate antigen has yet to be identified. No quality values exist for individual bases; no much larger clone is one base distant. The data belong to a study of identical twins (dated by TCRdb to about 2016). About the investigation overall: To test whether fetal clonotypes persist, this study deep-sequenced TCR alpha and beta repertoires from monozygotic twins, from unrelated adults of various ages, and from cord blood. Replicate twin experiments were performed at different times using different library preparation protocols to rule out contamination. What the study reported, not specific to this receptor: Invariant T cells such as MAIT and iNKT could partly confound zero-insertion analyses, although diverse VJ usage argued against such confounding for most clonotypes. Abundant cord blood beta clonotypes carried fewer insertions; young adult naive repertoires showed a weaker similar trend, while memory repertoires showed none. Conclusions relied on cross-sectional statistical analysis, since the same donors could not be followed over many years. The excess sharing between twins in beta out-of-frame sequences was weaker because fewer shared sequences reduced the signal-to-noise ratio. Out-of-frame TCR alpha sequences shared between twins showed an excess of low generation-probability sequences compared with coincidental sharing between unrelated individuals. In monozygotic twins, recombination models systematically underestimated out-of-frame TCR alpha sharing, but the models matched the sharing seen between unrelated individuals.

Only healthy Caucasian donors were included. The twin cohort comprised three pairs of female monozygotic twins, all aged roughly 18 to 30 years. RNA for TCR libraries was isolated from peripheral blood mononuclear cells. The method was 5' RACE. The data were produced on an Illumina HiSeq 2000. A universal primer binding site was added through template switching, and the final cDNA carried a unique molecular identifier so that TCR cDNA molecules could be counted accurately. Specific primers in the conserved constant-segment region were used to synthesize first-strand cDNA for the TCR alpha and beta chains. To control for contamination, each cDNA library was double barcoded with a SMART-Mk sample barcode plus Illumina barcodes. TruSeq adapter sequences along with Illumina sample barcodes were introduced in two successive PCR steps. TCR alpha and beta cDNA libraries were sequenced on the Illumina HiSeq platform with custom primers. The study's processing was this. Unique molecular identifiers were extracted from raw reads with MiGEC, and CDR3 positions were determined with MiXCR. Recombination models were inferred per individual with the repgenHMM and IGoR tools using an EM algorithm. The tcR package in R was used for shared clonotype analysis, with sharing normalized by the product of cloneset sizes. To study raw recombination without the effects of thymic and clonal selection, out-of-frame nonproductive sequences were analyzed. TCRdb redid the processing of the public reads, applying fastp at Q25 and MiXCR, and retained in-frame beta chains. For every CDR3 protein sequence, its rows merge into one entry that carries the most common genes and DNA. The authors' filters were not applied to this entry. This sample holds under 800,000 distinct CDR3 sequences; less than 25% were observed only once. Around 4.4% of the sample is taken by the ten largest.

The CDR3 holds 16 amino acids from the cysteine to the phenylalanine. Solely the CDR3 DNA is kept, with 48 bases framed from the first base. V and J are trimmed by 7 bases and 2 bases, and the gene matches miss 9 bases of the junction. Looking up the germline V gene yields CDR1 SGHAT and CDR2 FQNNGV. These sequences were also reported in another study, on T cells expressing NK-cell markers. As the second publication notes: TCR beta-chain repertoires were profiled in sorted CD3+CD56+NKG2C+, CD3+CD56+NKG2C- and CD3+CD56-NKG2C+ T-cell subsets from roughly eight donors. Among the eight sequenced donors, only one was HCMV-seronegative, while the other seven were HCMV-seropositive. To restrict sorting to alphabetaTCR-expressing T cells, an anti-gammadeltaTCR antibody was added in several experiments. In roughly 6 donors, the dominant CD3+CD56+NKG2C+ clonotypes were found to rank among the top 10 CD8+ clonotypes and to make up about 1.0-7.5% of CD8+ T cells. Those dominant clonotypes were again the most abundant among CD3+CD56-NKG2C+ cells in several donors, at roughly 25-65%. It remained unclear whether the expanded NKG2C-expressing T cell clones were specific for HCMV antigens. Randomly selected healthy volunteers, three men and five women, were used as the eight sequenced donors. A commercial ELISA kit detecting HCMV-specific IgG in serum was used to determine HCMV serostatus. For a handful of donors, unsorted PBMC were also used to sequence bulk peripheral blood T-cell repertoires. MIGEC was used to demultiplex reads and group the reads by UMI, and MiTCR was used to assemble and quantify clonotypes. To exclude erroneous sequences, only TCR cDNA sequences supported by at least two reads were retained. The tcR package was used for downstream repertoire analysis, and clonotypes were matched between fractions using CDR3 nucleotide sequence together with V segment. VDJmatch was used to annotate antigen specificity against VDJdb, with one amino acid substitution in CDR3 allowed.

Recombination joined TRBV11-2 with TRBJ2-1, and 9 junction bases match TRBD1. This TCR was recovered from a woman aged 18 to 35 in good health. The sample was PBMCs. DNA sequence: TGTGCCAGCATTGCACAGGGGGCCTCCGCCTACAATGAGCAGTTCTTC. The encoded protein is CASIAQGASAYNEQFF.